This T cell receptor beta chain was identified in a study of spatial heterogeneity in lung cancer. The V and J ends lost 3 bases and 2 bases, in that order; junction bases with no gene match: 5. Germline CDR1 reads SQVTM; CDR2 reads ANQGSEA. CDR3 size: 15 residues. Time point given: blood at routine non-recurrence follow-up after resection. Without sorting, whole RNA was sequenced from tumor, nontumor lung or frozen PBMC. Each CDR3 protein gets one entry after TCRdb re-called the 5' RACE reads with MiXCR. The sample shows around 47,000 distinct CDR3 sequences, under 8% of them seen only once. This sequence joins TRBV29-1 and TRBJ2-7, with 12 bases that match TRBD1. The receptor was derived from a female donor with early-stage non-small cell lung cancer. This specimen was PBMCs, taken at follow-up. The CDR3 loop is CSVDRRDRGPYEQYF. In DNA form, the CDR3 reads TGCAGCGTTGACCGCCGGGACAGGGGGCCCTACGAGCAGTACTTC.